This TCR beta chain was sequenced in a study of T-cell reconstitution after alpha-beta-depleted transplantation in children. CDR1 is DFQATT and CDR2 is SNEGSKA in the germline V gene (reference sequence). V gave up 3 bases and J gave up 5 bases; unmatched junction bases: 6. CDR3 size: 15 residues. Unique molecular identifiers tagged the TCRbeta library. A single record per CDR3 protein comes from TCRdb applying MiXCR to the PCR reads. The sample includes 150,000 to 250,000 distinct CDR3 sequences, more than 12% of them seen just once. This clonotype was seen a handful of times. The chain couples TRBV20-1 to TRBJ2-3, with TRBD2 identical over 12 bases. This sample comprised PBMCs from the stem cell graft donor, obtained from the stem cell graft. The sequence came from a human donor who donated a stem cell graft to a child with acute lymphoblastic leukemia. CDR3: CSARVLAGGQDTQYF. CDR3 bases: TGCAGTGCTAGGGTGCTAGCGGGAGGGCAAGATACGCAGTATTTT.